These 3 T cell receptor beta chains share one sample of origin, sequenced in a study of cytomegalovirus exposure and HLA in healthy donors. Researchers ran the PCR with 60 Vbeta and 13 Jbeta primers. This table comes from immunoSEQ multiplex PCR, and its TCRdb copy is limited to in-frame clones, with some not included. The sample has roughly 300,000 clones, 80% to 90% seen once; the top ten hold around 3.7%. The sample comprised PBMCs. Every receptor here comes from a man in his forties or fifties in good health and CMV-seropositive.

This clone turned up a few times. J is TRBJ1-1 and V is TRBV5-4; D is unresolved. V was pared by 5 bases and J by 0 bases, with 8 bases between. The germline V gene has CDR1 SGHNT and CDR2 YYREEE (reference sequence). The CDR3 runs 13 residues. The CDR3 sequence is CASRITMNTEAFF. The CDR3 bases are TGTGCCAGCAGGATAACAATGAACACTGAAGCTTTCTTT.

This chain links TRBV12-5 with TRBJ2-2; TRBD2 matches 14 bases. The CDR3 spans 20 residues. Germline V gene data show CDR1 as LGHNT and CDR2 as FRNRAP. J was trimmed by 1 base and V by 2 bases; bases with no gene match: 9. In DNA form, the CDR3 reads TGTGCTAGTGGTTTGCCCCCGGGACTAGCGGGAGTCCTGAACACCGGGGAGCTGTTTTTT. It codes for CASGLPPGLAGVLNTGELFF.

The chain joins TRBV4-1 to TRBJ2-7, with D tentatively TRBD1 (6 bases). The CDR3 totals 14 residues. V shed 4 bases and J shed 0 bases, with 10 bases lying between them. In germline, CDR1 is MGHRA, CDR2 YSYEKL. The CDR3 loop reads CASSLEDSSYEQYF. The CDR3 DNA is TGCGCCAGCAGCCTAGAGGACAGCTCCTACGAGCAGTACTTC.